Each of the 21 T cell receptor beta chains below was sequenced from the same sample in a study of T cells in Graves' hyperthyroidism and ophthalmopathy. What was amplified from RNA transcripts were TCR beta CDR3 regions. A set of HTBI primers served as the primers for a first-round RT-PCR of the TCR CDR3. TCRdb reprocessed the multiplex PCR reads with MiXCR, giving one entry per CDR3 protein. There are about 250,000 distinct CDR3 sequences in the sample; roughly 15% occur only once, and about 33% lies in the top ten. The sequencing input was blood. These receptors were taken from a woman aged 50 to 65 with Graves' hyperthyroidism that later progressed to Graves' ophthalmopathy.

The chain joins TRBV7-9 to TRBJ1-5; TRBD1 agrees at 7 bases. Germline-derived CDR1 and CDR2 are SEHNR and FQNEAQ (reference sequence). There are 15 residues in the CDR3. Trimming cost V 4 bases and J 5 bases; bases outside gene matches: 8. The CDR3 loop is CASSSTQGLDQPQHF. The CDR3 DNA follows: TGTGCCAGCAGCTCGACACAGGGGTTGGATCAGCCCCAGCATTTT.

This clonotype has only a few counts. V and J are TRBV19 and TRBJ2-7; D might be TRBD1 (6 bases). V lost 7 bases and J lost 4, with 17 bases in between. The CDR3 covers 14 residues. Per germline, CDR1 LNHDA and CDR2 SQIVND (reference sequence). The DNA for the CDR3 is TGTGCCAGTAAGAGGGCAGGGGAAGGGTACGAGCAGTACTTC. Its protein product is CASKRAGEGYEQYF.

At least ten counts were recorded for this clonotype. This chain uses TRBV18 with TRBJ1-1, with D unresolved. V was cut by 4 bases and J by 10 bases, with 10 bases left in between. Germline assignment: CDR1 KGHSH and CDR2 LQKENI. The CDR3 length is 11 residues. This chain's CDR3 is CASSQAPTAFF. CDR3 in DNA: TGTGCCAGCTCACAAGCTCCTACAGCTTTCTTT. Full variable domain (outside the CDR3, taken from reference TRBV18 and TRBJ1-1): NAGVMQNPRHLVRRRGQEARLRCSPMKGHSHVYWYRQLPEEGLKFMVYLQKENIIDESGMPKERFSAEFPKEGPSILRIQQVVRGDSAAYFCASSQAPTAFFGQGTRLTVV.

The chain combines TRBV2 with TRBJ2-7, with D hard to call. CDR3 length equals 13 residues. V lost 3 bases to trimming and J lost 3 bases, with 9 bases between them. Germline V gene sequence: CDR1 SNHLY, CDR2 FYNNEI. This chain's CDR3 is CASSDVGNYEQYF. The CDR3 DNA reads as TGTGCCAGCAGTGATGTGGGCAACTACGAGCAGTACTTC.

This clonotype has a count of ten or more. The chain carries TRBV5-1 and TRBJ1-1, with 8 bases that match TRBD1. J was trimmed by 1 base and V by 2 bases; bases with no gene match: 4. The CDR3 has 15 residues. Germline CDR1 reads SGHRS; CDR2 reads YFSETQ. DNA for the CDR3: TGCGCCAGCAGCTTACTAACAGGGGGGAACACTGAAGCTTTCTTT. Amino acids: CASSLLTGGNTEAFF.

This clonotype was seen repeatedly, ten times or more. The chain is built from TRBV7-8 and TRBJ2-5; maybe TRBD2 (5 bases). There are 16 residues in the CDR3. Germline V gene lookup returns CDR1 SGHVS and CDR2 FQNEAQ. The V end lost 5 bases, the J end lost 5 bases, and 21 bases lay between the germline ends. CDR3: CASSPVVVLGGETQYF. The CDR3 DNA reads as TGTGCCAGCAGCCCCGTAGTAGTACTAGGCGGGGAGACCCAGTACTTC.

This clonotype was seen only a few times. The rearrangement uses TRBV28 and TRBJ2-7; perhaps TRBD1 as D (5 bases). The length of the CDR3 is 14 residues. Looked up from germline, CDR1 is MDHEN and CDR2 is SYDVKM. V lost 6 bases and J lost 5, with 17 bases in between. The CDR3 region is CASRPPGLRDEQYF. Written as DNA, the CDR3 is TGTGCCAGCAGGCCCCCCGGGCTCAGGGACGAGCAGTACTTC.

This clonotype has ten or more counts. The chain combines TRBV20-1 with TRBJ1-6, with D possibly being TRBD1 (5 bases). Germline V gene data show CDR1 as DFQATT and CDR2 as SNEGSKA (reference sequence). CDR3 length: 14 amino acids. Here the CDR3 DNA reads TGCAGCACCTTCATTCCCACGGGGGTCGCACCCCTCCACTTT. This codes for CSTFIPTGVAPLHF.

The sample holds many counts of this clonotype. This chain uses TRBV27 with TRBJ2-1, with D unresolved. Trimming cost V 5 bases and J 2 bases, with 1 base left between them. This CDR3 region has 11 residues. Germline values: CDR1 MNHEY, CDR2 SMNVEV (reference sequence). CDR3 amino acids: CASSTYNEQFF. CDR3 DNA sequence: TGTGCCAGCAGTACCTACAATGAGCAGTTCTTC.

The CDR3 nucleotides are TGTGCCAGTAGTGACACTTTTAACTATGGCTACACCTTC. It encodes CASSDTFNYGYTF. The chain has TRBV19 and TRBJ1-2; D remains ambiguous. Germline CDR1 reads LNHDA; CDR2 reads SQIVND (reference sequence). Trimming cost V 5 bases and J 1 base, with 8 bases left between them. The CDR3 is 13 residues long.

This clonotype was seen at least ten times. As DNA, the CDR3 is TGTGCCAGCAGCTTAGTACAGGGGGCGAACACTGAAGCTTTCTTT. Protein: CASSLVQGANTEAFF. The V and J genes are TRBV11-2 and TRBJ1-1, with 9 bases that match TRBD1. V was pared by 1 base and J by 1 base, with 1 base of the junction left unmatched. Germline V CDR1 and CDR2: SGHAT, FQNNGV. The CDR3 length is 15 residues.

This clonotype was recorded at least ten times. The rearrangement joins TRBV5-1 to TRBJ2-3, with D possibly being TRBD2 (5 bases). V lost 5 bases and J lost 0, with 16 bases in between. The CDR3 is 16 residues long. CDR1 and CDR2 from the germline V gene are SGHRS and YFSETQ. The CDR3: CASRRDAGGSTDTQYF. Here the CDR3 DNA reads TGCGCCAGCAGGCGCGACGCGGGCGGTAGCACAGATACGCAGTATTTT.

In its sample, this clonotype was seen many times. The genes are TRBV29-1 and TRBJ2-3; no firm D call. CDR1 and CDR2 (germline): SQVTM, ANQGSEA. This CDR3 has 10 residues. Trimming stripped 4 bases from V and 6 bases from J, with 5 bases between. CDR3 sequence reads: CSVVGDTQYF. CDR3 bases: TGCAGCGTTGTCGGGGATACGCAGTATTTT.

This clonotype was observed many times. The chain couples TRBV11-1 to TRBJ1-2; D unclear. The ends were cut back, 5 bases at V and 6 bases at J, with 16 bases in the middle. The CDR3 runs 14 residues. CDR1 is SGHAT, CDR2 FQDESV, per germline (reference sequence). The CDR3 here is CASSRGLGFDGYTF. DNA of the CDR3: TGTGCCAGCAGCCGTGGGTTGGGCTTCGATGGCTACACCTTC.

V is TRBV11-3 and J is TRBJ2-4, with D possibly being TRBD1 or TRBD2 (5 bases each). Germline values: CDR1 SGHNT, CDR2 YENEEA. The germline V and J ends were trimmed by 6 bases and 2 bases, with 17 bases remaining between them. The CDR3 consists of 16 residues. CDR3 in amino acids: CASSEEGPISKNIQYF. The CDR3 nucleotides read TGTGCCAGCAGTGAAGAGGGACCAATATCCAAAAACATTCAGTACTTC.

This clonotype appeared many times. The V and J genes are TRBV5-1 and TRBJ2-7; TRBD1 might be the D (6 bases). This CDR3 has 16 amino acids. Germline CDR1 SGHRS, CDR2 YFSETQ. The V end was cut by 2 bases, the J end by 1 base, with 16 bases between. The CDR3 region is CASSFNRQETSYEQYF. As DNA, the CDR3 is TGCGCCAGCAGCTTTAACCGACAGGAGACGTCCTACGAGCAGTACTTC.

This clonotype showed up just a few times. One base away lies a much larger clone, so this may be a sequencing read error. This sequence joins TRBV29-1 and TRBJ1-1; perhaps TRBD1 as D (6 bases). The CDR3 length is 17 residues. Germline V CDR1 and CDR2: SQVTM, ANQGSEA. CDR3 region: CSVVGGTSPDMNTEALF. The CDR3 nucleotides are TGCAGCGTTGTTGGGGGGACATCCCCAGATATGAACACTGAAGCTCTCTTT.

There are many counts of this clonotype. The chain recombines TRBV11-2 with TRBJ2-7; perhaps TRBD1 as D (6 bases). Trimming took off 3 bases at V and 6 bases at J, with 9 bases between the two ends. Germline loops: CDR1 SGHAT, CDR2 FQNNGV. The CDR3 extends over 12 amino acids. As DNA, the CDR3 is TGTGCCAGCAGCTTGGACAGTTCCGAGCAGTACTTC. It translates to CASSLDSSEQYF.

CDR3: CASSGTSGRPTGELFF. The CDR3 DNA sequence: TGTGCCAGCAGCGGGACTAGCGGGAGGCCCACCGGGGAGCTGTTTTTT. The rearrangement joins TRBV9 to TRBJ2-2; TRBD2 matches 14 bases. V dropped 3 bases and J dropped 4; count of bases not matched to a gene: 2. The CDR3 length is 16 residues. Germline-derived CDR1 and CDR2 are SGDLS and YYNGEE.

In this sample, this clonotype turned up a few times. The rearrangement joins TRBV7-9 to TRBJ1-2; TRBD1 aligns across 8 bases. Germline V lookup: CDR1 SEHNR, CDR2 FQNEAQ (reference sequence). Trimming cost V 2 bases and J 6 bases; bases outside gene matches: 8. CDR3 length: 15 residues. The CDR3 here is CASSLFTGGIDGYTF. In DNA, the CDR3 is TGTGCCAGCAGCTTATTTACAGGGGGTATCGATGGCTACACCTTC.

The CDR3 bases are TGTGCCAGTAGTATAGTAGTGGGGGCTAACTATGGCTACACCTTC. As protein: CASSIVVGANYGYTF. The gene calls are TRBV19 and TRBJ1-2, with D possibly TRBD1 on 5 matching bases. The length of the CDR3 is 15 residues. Deletions cut 1 base from V and 0 bases from J, with 9 bases between. The germline V gene encodes CDR1 LNHDA and CDR2 SQIVND (reference sequence).